These 24 T cell receptor beta chains originate from one sample sequenced in a study of blood T cell repertoires in COVID-19. Profiling relied on immunoSEQ multiplex PCR, and the TCRdb table lists in-frame clones only, not all of them. The repertoire has 100,000 to 110,000 clones, 85% to 90% of them found once; the top ten carry 5%. Sequenced input: peripheral blood. Source of these receptors: a human donor in a cohort sampled during active COVID-19.

The V and J genes are TRBV24-1 and TRBJ1-5, with D maybe TRBD1 (6 bases). Germline V gene sequence: CDR1 KGHDR, CDR2 SFDVKD. This CDR3 comprises 15 residues. V lost 3 bases, J lost 0 bases, and 8 bases lay in between. The CDR3 is CATSDAGASNQPQHF. In DNA, the CDR3 is TGTGCCACCAGTGATGCAGGGGCTAGCAATCAGCCCCAGCATTTT.

V is TRBV5-1 and J is TRBJ2-3; 11 bases are a match to TRBD2. V lost 0 bases, J lost 2 bases, and 8 bases stayed unmatched. Germline V CDR1 and CDR2: SGHRS, YFSETQ. The CDR3 length is 18 residues. The CDR3 nucleotides are TGCGCCAGCAGCTTGGTCTCCGGGACTAGCGGCTACACAGATACGCAGTATTTT. Its protein product is CASSLVSGTSGYTDTQYF.

The chain uses TRBV2 and TRBJ1-2; tentative D call: TRBD1 (6 bases). Germline CDR1 reads SNHLY; CDR2 reads FYNNEI. V shed 4 bases and J shed 8 bases, with 20 bases lying between them. The CDR3 contains 15 residues. CDR3 bases: TGTGCCAGCAGTGGGATCCCACAGGGATCATTCGGCTACACCTTC. This translates into CASSGIPQGSFGYTF. Full variable domain (remainder filled in from reference TRBV2 and TRBJ1-2): EPEVTQTPSHQVTQMGQEVILRCVPISNHLYFYWYRQILGQKVEFLVSFYNNEISEKSEIFDDQFSVERPDGSNFTLKIRSTKLEDSAMYFCASSGIPQGSFGYTFGSGTRLTVV.

The chain uses TRBV21-1 and TRBJ2-3; the table's D gene call, TRBD2, was not cross checked with the DNA. TRBV21-1 is a pseudogene segment. The CDR3 sequence is 14 residues long. The CDR3 reads CAISAGFSPDTQYF. The DNA for the CDR3 is TGTGCCATCTCAGCGGGATTCAGCCCAGATACGCAGTATTTT.

The chain is built from TRBV6-1 and TRBJ1-3; D is unclear. V shed 1 base and J shed 0 bases, with 7 bases lying between them. The CDR3 is 15 amino acids. The germline CDR1 and CDR2 sequences are MNHNS and SASEGT. CDR3 sequence (DNA): TGTGCCAGCAGTGAAGTGGGCAGCTCTGGAAACACCATATATTTT. This encodes CASSEVGSSGNTIYF.

The V gene is TRBV18, the J gene TRBJ2-5, with 9 bases matching TRBD2. CDR3 length: 17 residues. Germline V gene data show CDR1 as KGHSH and CDR2 as LQKENI. V gave up 2 bases and J gave up 2 bases; unmatched junction bases: 9. The CDR3 region is CASSPVFAGGKQETQYF. Written as DNA, the CDR3 is TGTGCCAGCTCACCAGTATTCGCGGGAGGGAAGCAAGAGACCCAGTACTTC.

The count of this clone is one. The genes are TRBV11-2 and TRBJ2-7, with 8 bases aligning to TRBD1. The germline gives CDR1 SGHAT, CDR2 FQNNGV. The trim removed 3 bases at V and 6 bases at J, leaving 7 bases unmatched. This CDR3 is built from 14 residues. CDR3 DNA sequence: TGTGCCAGCAGCTTGCTCGGACAGGGCGGCGAGCAGTACTTC. The encoded protein is CASSLLGQGGEQYF.

The gene calls are TRBV6-5 and TRBJ1-2; tentative D call: TRBD1 (6 bases). CDR1 MNHEY and CDR2 SVGAGI come from the germline V gene. The V gene lost 0 bases and the J gene lost 7 bases, with 15 bases spanning the gap. The CDR3 spans 15 residues. The CDR3 spells CASSYSVGTGSGYTF. As DNA, the CDR3 is TGTGCCAGCAGTTACTCAGTTGGCACAGGGTCTGGCTACACCTTC.

This chain uses TRBV11-3 with TRBJ1-5; D unclear. Germline loops: CDR1 SGHNT, CDR2 YENEEA. This CDR3 has 16 amino acids. V dropped 0 bases and J dropped 1 base, with 10 bases sitting between them. CDR3 sequence reads: CASSLDAGRSNQPQHF. In nucleotides, the CDR3 is TGTGCCAGCAGCTTAGACGCCGGGAGGAGCAATCAGCCCCAGCATTTT.

This chain joins TRBV19 and TRBJ2-2, with D perhaps matching TRBD2 (5 bases). Trimming stripped 7 bases from V and 0 bases from J, with 9 bases between. The germline V gene encodes CDR1 LNHDA and CDR2 SQIVND (reference sequence). CDR3 length: 14 residues. The CDR3 loop reads CASNRGSNTGELFF. The CDR3 nucleotides read TGTGCCAGTAATCGCGGGTCGAACACCGGGGAGCTGTTTTTT.

This clone was seen a handful of times. The same CDR3 also results from other DNA sequences found in this sample. The rearrangement joins TRBV5-1 to TRBJ2-1; tentatively, D is TRBD1 (5 bases). CDR3 size: 15 residues. Germline-derived CDR1 and CDR2 are SGHRS and YFSETQ. The ends were cut back, 0 bases at V and 3 bases at J, with 10 bases in the middle. The CDR3 spells CASSLGQGYYNEQFF. The CDR3 DNA reads as TGCGCCAGCAGCTTGGGGCAGGGCTACTACAATGAGCAGTTCTTC.

The V gene is TRBV6-2 or TRBV6-3, the J gene TRBJ1-5; tentatively, D is TRBD1 (5 bases). Trimming left V 5 bases short and J 8 bases short, with 10 bases between. Germline CDR1 and CDR2: MNHEY and SVGEGT. CDR3 size: 12 residues. The CDR3 protein is CASSPGGKPQHF. The CDR3 nucleotides are TGTGCCAGCAGTCCCGGGGGTAAGCCCCAGCATTTT.

The chain uses TRBV6-6 and TRBJ2-3; TRBD2 is a possible D gene (5 bases). CDR3 length: 15 amino acids. CDR1 and CDR2 (germline): MNHNY, SVGAGI (reference sequence). V dropped 8 bases and J dropped 3 bases, with 18 bases sitting between them. As DNA, the CDR3 is TGTGCCAGCCTGACCCGGGCTGGAGGTACAGATACGCAGTATTTT. It codes for CASLTRAGGTDTQYF.

The V call is TRBV29-1, the J call TRBJ2-7; possibly TRBD1 for D (5 bases). The V and J ends lost 7 bases and 0 bases respectively, with 10 bases between them. The CDR3 length is 12 residues. Looked up from germline, CDR1 is SQVTM and CDR2 is ANQGSEA. The CDR3 is CSAHRGSYEQYF. For the CDR3, the DNA is TGCAGCGCCCATAGGGGCTCCTACGAGCAGTACTTC.

The chain is built from TRBV19 and TRBJ2-7; TRBD1 aligns across 10 bases. V shed 5 bases, J shed 5 bases, and the junction held 9 bases outside the gene matches. The CDR3 totals 15 residues. CDR1 LNHDA and CDR2 SQIVND come from the germline V gene (reference sequence). This CDR3 is CASSASRDRGHEQYF. The DNA of the CDR3 is TGTGCCAGTAGTGCCTCCCGGGACAGGGGCCACGAGCAGTACTTC. Filled out from reference TRBV19 and TRBJ2-7, the complete variable domain reads DGGITQSPKYLFRKEGQNVTLSCEQNLNHDAMYWYRQDPGQGLRLIYYSQIVNDFQKGDIAEGYSVSREKKESFPLTVTSAQKNPTAFYLCASSASRDRGHEQYFGPGTRLTVT.

This clone was found a few times. The chain carries TRBV28 and TRBJ1-1, with D tentatively TRBD1 (6 bases). The V gene's germline CDR1 is MDHEN and CDR2 SYDVKM. This CDR3 spans 16 amino acids. Trimming removed 0 bases at V and 1 base at J, with 12 bases between. CDR3 loop: CASSLWLRGANTEAFF. CDR3 nucleotide sequence: TGTGCCAGCAGTTTATGGCTCCGGGGGGCGAACACTGAAGCTTTCTTT.

This clone was counted only a few times. The chain combines TRBV6-6 with TRBJ2-7, with a possible D match to TRBD1 (5 bases). The length of the CDR3 is 12 residues. Trimming pared 6 bases from V and 3 bases from J, leaving 9 bases between. In germline, CDR1 is MNHNY, CDR2 SVGAGI (reference sequence). The CDR3 region is CASRGRDYEQYF. The CDR3, as DNA: TGTGCCAGCAGGGGGCGAGACTACGAGCAGTACTTC.

Details on this clone: Just one base apart from a much larger clone, this may be a read error. The chain employs TRBV28 and TRBJ2-1; D might be TRBD2 (5 bases). The CDR3 contains 17 residues. Germline-derived CDR1 and CDR2 are MDHEN and SYDVKM. V was shortened by 1 base and J by 9 bases, with 22 bases between the two germline ends. As DNA, the CDR3 is TGTGCCAGCAGTTTATTTGATTTAGCGAGAGGGCCCGGTGAGCAGTTCTTC. It specifies CASSLFDLARGPGEQFF.

This chain links TRBV6-1 with TRBJ1-2, with D unclear. Per the germline V gene, CDR1 is MNHNS and CDR2 is SASEGT. Deletions cut 0 bases from V and 7 bases from J, with 21 bases between. The CDR3 runs to 17 residues. CDR3 sequence reads: CASSEAYGKPLRRGYTF. DNA of the CDR3: TGTGCCAGCAGTGAAGCGTACGGGAAGCCTTTAAGACGTGGCTACACCTTC.

This rearrangement joins TRBV5-1 to TRBJ2-2, with 10 bases that match TRBD2. Germline lookup yields CDR1 SGHRS and CDR2 YFSETQ. The CDR3 has 17 amino acids. J lost 6 bases, V lost 1 base, and 9 bases had no gene match. The CDR3 sequence: CASSLQPSGSRPGELFF. CDR3 sequence (DNA): TGCGCCAGCAGCTTGCAACCTAGCGGGAGCCGTCCCGGGGAGCTGTTTTTT. Variable domain in full (rest from reference TRBV5-1 and TRBJ2-2): KAGVTQTPRYLIKTRGQQVTLSCSPISGHRSVSWYQQTPGQGLQFLFEYFSETQRNKGNFPGRFSGRQFSNSRSEMNVSTLELGDSALYLCASSLQPSGSRPGELFFGEGSRLTVL.

This chain uses TRBV9 with TRBJ2-7; the match to TRBD1 covers 7 bases. This CDR3 has 15 amino acids. Germline CDR1 reads SGDLS; CDR2 reads YYNGEE. The V gene end was trimmed by 2 bases and the J gene end by 2 bases; junction bases not matched to a gene: 7. The CDR3 coding sequence is TGTGCCAGCAGCGTTCGGGACAGTTTAGCCTACGAGCAGTACTTC. This translates into CASSVRDSLAYEQYF. The full variable domain, completed using reference TRBV9 and TRBJ2-7, is DSGVTQTPKHLITATGQRVTLRCSPRSGDLSVYWYQQSLDQGLQFLIQYYNGEERAKGNILERFSAQQFPDLHSELNLSSLELGDSALYFCASSVRDSLAYEQYFGPGTRLTVT.

This sequence joins TRBV2 and TRBJ2-3; TRBD2 aligns across 7 bases. With 6 bases clipped from V and 2 bases from J, the junction kept 11 bases outside the gene matches. The CDR3 has 16 amino acids. The germline V gene encodes CDR1 SNHLY and CDR2 FYNNEI. Written as DNA, the CDR3 is TGTGCCAGCAGAGGTCTCACTAGCGAGGTCACAGATACGCAGTATTTT. It translates to CASRGLTSEVTDTQYF.

The chain joins TRBV30 to TRBJ2-3; TRBD1 matches 9 bases. CDR3 length: 15 amino acids. The germline CDR1 and CDR2 sequences are GTSNPN and SVGIG (reference sequence). V lost 2 bases to trimming and J lost 1 base; unmatched junction nucleotides: 4. The CDR3 spells CAWSPGQGGTDTQYF. CDR3 sequence (DNA): TGTGCCTGGAGTCCGGGACAGGGCGGCACAGATACGCAGTATTTT.

This chain links TRBV7-2 with TRBJ2-3, with 10 bases that match TRBD2. CDR3 length: 15 amino acids. V lost 3 bases and J lost 1; bases outside the gene matches: 1. CDR1 is SGHTA, CDR2 FQGNSA, per germline. The CDR3 DNA follows: TGTGCCAGCAGCTTCCTAGCGGGAGGCACAGATACGCAGTATTTT. It yields the protein CASSFLAGGTDTQYF.